The present entry profiles one TCR beta chain with its context. Its target is unknown. The data originate from a study of Ad26.COV2.S vaccination and SARS-CoV-2 variants. Study-level background: The COV1001 Ad26.COV2.S trial arm included the donor.

The repertoire was sequenced with immunoSEQ multiplex PCR; TCRdb's copy has only in-frame clones and lacks some. The sample records fewer than 800,000 clones, 70% to 90% being singletons. Points from the study as a whole: There was a possibility that the TCR breadth and depth analyses underestimated total T cell responses.

Germline CDR1 SGHNT, CDR2 YYREEE (reference sequence). The CDR3 loop spans 13 amino acids. Trimming took 0 bases from V and 6 from J, leaving 6 bases between them. Specified treatment: 19 received Ad26.COV2.S at low or high dose, single or two shots; about five received placebo; per-sample allocation not given. It was on day 63 after the first vaccine or placebo injection that samples were taken. Sequencing was performed on peripheral blood, taken in a trial of Ad26.COV2.S vaccine versus placebo. The TCR comes from a person between 18 and 65 years old who received the Ad26.COV2.S COVID-19 vaccine or a placebo. The chain joins TRBV5-4 to TRBJ2-2, with D uncertain. The CDR3 coding sequence is TGTGCCAGCAGCTTGGGGATGGCCGGGGAGCTGTTTTTT. Protein product: CASSLGMAGELFF.